Listed below are T cell receptor beta chains from one sample, sequenced in a study of T cell repertoires in cytomegalovirus infection. TCRdb reanalysed the reads using MiXCR and keeps one entry per CDR3 protein. The sample holds roughly 320,000 distinct CDR3 sequences, around 10% seen once. Sequencing was carried out using PBMCs. Receptor source: a human donor in good health (CMV status not recorded). Some clones in this sample may be carry-over from other donors' samples. CDR3s include the opening cysteine and the closing phenylalanine or tryptophan. A D gene is named only where the DNA matches it firmly. Size values are once, few and many counts, or a class for expanded clones, and some rows have none.

V gene	J gene	clone size	D gene	CDR3 protein	CDR3 DNA
TRBV7-2	TRBJ1-6	many	NA	CASSPAMAYNSPLHF	TGTGCCAGCAGCCCAGCCATGGCCTATAATTCACCCCTCCACTTT
TRBV6-2/TRBV6-3	TRBJ2-2	many	NA	CASSWPRQRVDTGELFF	TGTGCCAGCAGTTGGCCCCGGCAGAGGGTAGACACCGGGGAGCTGTTTTTT
TRBV4-3	TRBJ2-1	few	NA	CASSHQGRFNEQFF	TGCGCCAGCAGCCACCAGGGGCGGTTTAATGAGCAGTTCTTC
TRBV20-1	TRBJ2-1	NA	NA	CSAPLGGSSYNEQFF	TGCAGTGCCCCACTGGGGGGTAGCTCCTACAATGAGCAGTTCTTC
TRBV10-3	TRBJ2-2	NA	TRBD1	CAISEARTGASTGELFF	TGTGCCATCAGTGAGGCCAGGACAGGGGCCTCGACCGGGGAGCTGTTTTTT
TRBV6-2/TRBV6-3	TRBJ1-1	few	NA	CASSYPGTLMNTEAFF	TGTGCCAGCAGTTACCCTGGGACATTGATGAACACTGAAGCTTTCTTT
TRBV7-9	TRBJ2-1	many	NA	CASSPLGRQEYNEQFF	TGTGCCAGCAGCCCACTTGGCCGACAAGAGTACAATGAGCAGTTCTTC
TRBV6-5	TRBJ2-5	many	NA	CASSYSSTLGETQYF	TGTGCCAGCAGTTACTCGAGTACTTTGGGGGAGACCCAGTACTTC
TRBV15	TRBJ2-3	many	TRBD2	CATRRHSGISTDTQYF	TGTGCCACCAGACGGCATAGCGGGATTAGCACAGATACGCAGTATTTT
TRBV7-2	TRBJ1-1	many	NA	CASSVGPLLGNTEAFF	TGTGCCAGCAGCGTGGGACCCCTACTTGGGAACACTGAAGCTTTCTTT
TRBV7-2	TRBJ1-6	many	NA	CASSPRVGRSNSPLHF	TGTGCCAGCAGCCCCCGAGTTGGTCGGAGTAATTCACCCCTCCACTTT
TRBV25-1	TRBJ2-1	few	NA	CASISGYEQFF	TGTGCCAGCATCTCAGGATATGAGCAGTTCTTC
TRBV28	TRBJ2-7	many	NA	CASGSHHKAYEQYF	TGTGCCAGCGGATCGCACCATAAGGCCTACGAGCAGTACTTC
TRBV28	TRBJ2-6	many	NA	CASSLAGWGRSGANVLTF	TGTGCCAGCAGTTTAGCGGGGTGGGGCAGAAGTGGGGCCAACGTCCTGACTTTC
TRBV5-5	TRBJ2-1	few	NA	CASSLAEANNEQFF	TGTGCCAGCAGCTTGGCCGAGGCCAACAATGAGCAGTTCTTC
TRBV5-6	TRBJ2-1	few	NA	CASSLTLGGPTNEQFF	TGTGCCAGCAGCTTGACTTTAGGGGGGCCGACCAATGAGCAGTTCTTC
TRBV6-2/TRBV6-3	TRBJ2-1	many	NA	CASSYSSRTDYNEQFF	TGTGCCAGCAGTTACTCGAGCCGGACAGATTACAATGAGCAGTTCTTC
TRBV7-7	TRBJ2-3	many	NA	CASSLAFPRADTQYF	TGTGCTAGCAGCTTAGCCTTTCCAAGGGCAGATACGCAGTATTTT
TRBV6-5	TRBJ1-2	many	TRBD1	CASSYTGQVNYGYTF	TGTGCCAGCAGTTACACCGGACAGGTTAACTATGGCTACACCTTC
TRBV6-1	TRBJ2-2	many	NA	CASTKNSPGELFF	TGTGCCAGCACCAAGAACAGTCCCGGGGAGCTGTTTTTT
TRBV7-9	TRBJ2-1	many	TRBD1	CASSVTGGTEQFF	TGTGCCAGCAGCGTAACAGGGGGCACTGAGCAGTTCTTC
TRBV6-6	TRBJ2-5	many	NA	CASFVGRYQETQYF	TGTGCCAGTTTTGTAGGCCGGTACCAAGAGACCCAGTACTTC
TRBV10-2	TRBJ2-7	many	TRBD1	CASSLTGNYEQYF	TGCGCCAGCAGCCTGACAGGGAACTACGAGCAGTACTTC
TRBV28	TRBJ1-1	many	NA	CASILQGRMNTEAFF	TGTGCCAGCATCCTCCAAGGACGGATGAACACTGAAGCTTTCTTT
TRBV24-1	TRBJ1-2	NA	NA	CTTSDPDRGSYGYTF	TGTACCACCAGTGATCCGGACAGAGGATCATATGGCTACACCTTC
TRBV20-1	TRBJ2-2	many	NA	CSAVRDRGVRNSGELFF	TGCAGTGCTGTCCGGGACCGCGGGGTCCGAAATTCCGGGGAGCTGTTTTTT
TRBV7-2	TRBJ2-2	medium-sized	NA	CASSPMGRRTGELFF	TGTGCCAGCAGCCCAATGGGACGGAGGACCGGGGAGCTGTTTTTT
TRBV28	TRBJ1-1	many	NA	CASLRGGAATEAFF	TGTGCCAGCCTTAGGGGGGGGGCGGCCACTGAAGCTTTCTTT
TRBV7-2	TRBJ2-5	many	NA	CASSLAVLAGAYQETQYF	TGTGCCAGCAGCTTAGCTGTTTTGGCAGGGGCCTACCAAGAGACCCAGTACTTC
TRBV29-1	TRBJ2-3	many	NA	CSVEGGGLSTDTQYF	TGCAGCGTTGAAGGGGGGGGGCTAAGCACAGATACGCAGTATTTT
TRBV7-9	TRBJ1-2	NA	TRBD1	CASTGRQGERSYGYTF	TGTGCCAGCACGGGACGGCAGGGGGAAAGAAGCTATGGCTACACCTTC
TRBV7-9	TRBJ1-1	many	NA	CAGVEGFMNTEAFF	TGTGCCGGGGTGGAGGGATTTATGAACACTGAAGCTTTCTTT
TRBV4-1	TRBJ1-1	many	NA	CASSQKSQGADTEAFF	TGCGCCAGCAGCCAAAAAAGCCAGGGAGCCGACACTGAAGCTTTCTTT
TRBV14	TRBJ2-3	many	NA	CASSQEPSRKDTQYF	TGTGCCAGCAGCCAAGAACCCTCCAGGAAAGATACGCAGTATTTT
TRBV5-1	TRBJ2-3	few	NA	CASNEASSTDTQYF	TGCGCCAGCAACGAGGCTAGTAGCACAGATACGCAGTATTTT
TRBV27	TRBJ2-1	many	NA	CASSKRMSYNEQFF	TGTGCCAGCTCCAAGCGGATGTCGTACAATGAGCAGTTCTTC
TRBV4-2	TRBJ2-2	many	NA	CASSQVTGRNTGELFF	TGTGCCAGCAGCCAAGTAACGGGGAGGAACACCGGGGAGCTGTTTTTT
TRBV7-6	TRBJ2-7	many	NA	CASSSHGYVSYEQYF	TGTGCCAGCAGCTCCCATGGGTATGTGTCCTACGAGCAGTACTTC
TRBV20-1	TRBJ2-3	few	TRBD2	CSARRQSGGRTDTQYF	TGCAGTGCTAGACGACAGAGCGGGGGCCGCACAGATACGCAGTATTTT
TRBV28	TRBJ1-3	many	TRBD1	CASSSSRQGRNTIYF	TGTGCCAGCAGTTCCTCTCGACAGGGGCGAAACACCATATATTTT
TRBV10-3	TRBJ2-6	many	NA	CATRLSSGANVLTF	TGTGCCACCCGGCTGTCCTCTGGGGCCAACGTCCTGACTTTC
TRBV29-1	TRBJ2-1	few	NA	CSVPPGGSPQFF	TGCAGCGTCCCTCCGGGCGGGTCACCGCAGTTCTTC
TRBV9	TRBJ2-5	NA	NA	CASSVGGYQETQYF	TGTGCCAGCAGCGTAGGAGGTTACCAAGAGACCCAGTACTTC
TRBV7-9	TRBJ2-4	NA	NA	CASSYGHYGENIQYF	TGTGCCAGCAGCTACGGACATTATGGGGAAAACATTCAGTACTTC
TRBV10-3	TRBJ1-6	many	NA	CAISESWGNSPLHF	TGTGCCATCAGTGAGTCTTGGGGTAATTCACCCCTCCACTTT
TRBV3-1	TRBJ2-5	NA	TRBD2	CASSLRTSGGQETQYF	TGTGCCAGCAGCCTCCGGACTAGCGGGGGGCAAGAGACCCAGTACTTC
TRBV7-9	TRBJ1-2	NA	NA	CASSRRGGDGYTF	TGTGCCAGCAGCCGGAGGGGGGGCGATGGCTACACCTTC
TRBV7-9	TRBJ2-2	many	TRBD2	CASSLTSAWAGELFF	TGTGCCAGCAGCTTGACTAGCGCGTGGGCCGGGGAGCTGTTTTTT
TRBV7-2	TRBJ2-5	many	TRBD2	CASSLVRTGGETQYF	TGTGCCAGCAGCTTAGTTAGGACGGGGGGAGAGACCCAGTACTTC
TRBV6-2/TRBV6-3	TRBJ1-5	NA	TRBD1	CASRETDRPNQPQHF	TGTGCCAGCAGAGAGACGGACAGGCCAAATCAGCCCCAGCATTTT
TRBV6-6	TRBJ2-1	NA	NA	CASRTGRGEQFF	TGTGCCAGCAGGACCGGCAGGGGTGAGCAGTTCTTC
TRBV7-9	TRBJ2-2	many	TRBD2	CASSLVGGLAGAGELFF	TGTGCCAGCAGCCTAGTCGGCGGACTAGCGGGAGCCGGGGAGCTGTTTTTT
TRBV29-1	TRBJ1-2	many	NA	CSVEAGANYGYTF	TGCAGCGTTGAAGCGGGGGCGAACTATGGCTACACCTTC
TRBV29-1	TRBJ2-5	NA	NA	CSVAQGGRETQYF	TGCAGCGTTGCACAGGGGGGGAGGGAGACCCAGTACTTC